This T cell receptor beta chain was observed in a study of T-cell memory formation after mild COVID-19. The study, taken as a whole, reports: Second-wave clones reaching peak frequency on day 37 lacked confirmed SARS-CoV-2 specificity. Clones that contracted from day 15 to 85 had balanced CD4/CD8; later expanders were CD4+ biased.

TCRdb processed the 5' RACE reads anew with MiXCR; each CDR3 protein has one entry. Of some 440,000 distinct CDR3 sequences listed, approximately 25% are singletons. Of note for this clonotype: Its antigen is currently unknown.

Germline values: CDR1 KGHDR, CDR2 SFDVKD. V lost 7 bases to trimming and J lost 5 bases, with 7 bases between them. The CDR3 spans 12 residues. The sequencing sample was made of PBMCs or a T cell subset sorted from them (not recorded which). The chain uses TRBV24-1 and TRBJ2-2, with a tentative D call TRBD1 (5 bases). The TCR was taken from an adult woman who had mild COVID-19 (a few samples of this study predate the infection). Cell type and time point are not known. The CDR3 reads CATSRATGELFF. In DNA form, the CDR3 reads TGTGCCACCAGCAGGGCGACCGGGGAGCTGTTTTTT.